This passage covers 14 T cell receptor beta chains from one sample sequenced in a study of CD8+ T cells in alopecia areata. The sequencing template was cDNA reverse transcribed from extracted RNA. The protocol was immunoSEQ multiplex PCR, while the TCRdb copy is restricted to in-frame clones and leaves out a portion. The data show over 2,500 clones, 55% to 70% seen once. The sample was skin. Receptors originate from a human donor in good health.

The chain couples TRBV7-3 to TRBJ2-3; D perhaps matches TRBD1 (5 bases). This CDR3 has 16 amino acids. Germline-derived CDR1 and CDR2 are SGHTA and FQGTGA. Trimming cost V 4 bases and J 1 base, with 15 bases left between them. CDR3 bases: TGTGCCAGCAGCTGGGGCCCGCTAGGAGGCACAGATACGCAGTATTTT. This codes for CASSWGPLGGTDTQYF.

The CDR3 DNA sequence: TGTGCCAGCAGCCACACGAACACCGGGGAGCTGTTTTTT. It codes for CASSHTNTGELFF. The chain employs TRBV11-1 and TRBJ2-2; D gene ambiguous. Germline CDR1 is SGHAT and CDR2 is FQDESV (reference sequence). This CDR3 is 13 amino acids long. Trimming removed 5 bases from V and 0 bases from J, with 4 bases in between.

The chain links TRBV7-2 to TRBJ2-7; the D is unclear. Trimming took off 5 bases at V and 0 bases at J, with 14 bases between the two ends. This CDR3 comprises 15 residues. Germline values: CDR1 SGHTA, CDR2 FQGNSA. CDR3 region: CASSTLLGSSYEQYF. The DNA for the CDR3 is TGTGCCAGCAGCACCCTGCTGGGCAGCTCCTACGAGCAGTACTTC.

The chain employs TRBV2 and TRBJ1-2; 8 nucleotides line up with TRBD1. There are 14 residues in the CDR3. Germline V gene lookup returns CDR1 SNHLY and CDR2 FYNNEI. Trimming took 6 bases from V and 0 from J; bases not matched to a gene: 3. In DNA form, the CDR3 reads TGTGCCAGCAGGAAACAGGGGGCTAACTATGGCTACACCTTC. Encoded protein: CASRKQGANYGYTF.

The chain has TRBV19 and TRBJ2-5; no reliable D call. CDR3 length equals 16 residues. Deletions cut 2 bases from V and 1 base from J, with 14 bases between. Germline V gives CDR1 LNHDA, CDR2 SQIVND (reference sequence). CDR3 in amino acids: CASSISARSIQETQYF. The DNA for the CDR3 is TGTGCCAGTAGTATAAGTGCCAGATCTATCCAAGAGACCCAGTACTTC. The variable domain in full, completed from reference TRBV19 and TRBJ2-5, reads DGGITQSPKYLFRKEGQNVTLSCEQNLNHDAMYWYRQDPGQGLRLIYYSQIVNDFQKGDIAEGYSVSREKKESFPLTVTSAQKNPTAFYLCASSISARSIQETQYFGPGTRLLVL.

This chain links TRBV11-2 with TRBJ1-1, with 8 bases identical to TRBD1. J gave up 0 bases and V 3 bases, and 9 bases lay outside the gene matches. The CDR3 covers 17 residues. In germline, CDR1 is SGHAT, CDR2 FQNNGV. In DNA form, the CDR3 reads TGTGCCAGCAGCTTCAGAATGCTCAGGGGGCTGAACACTGAAGCTTTCTTT. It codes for CASSFRMLRGLNTEAFF.

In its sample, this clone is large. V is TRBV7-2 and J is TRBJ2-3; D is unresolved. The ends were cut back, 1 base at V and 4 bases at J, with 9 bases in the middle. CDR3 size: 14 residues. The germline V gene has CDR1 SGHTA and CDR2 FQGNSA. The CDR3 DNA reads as TGTGCCAGCAGCTTAGAGCTAGGGCCAGATACGCAGTATTTT. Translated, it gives CASSLELGPDTQYF.

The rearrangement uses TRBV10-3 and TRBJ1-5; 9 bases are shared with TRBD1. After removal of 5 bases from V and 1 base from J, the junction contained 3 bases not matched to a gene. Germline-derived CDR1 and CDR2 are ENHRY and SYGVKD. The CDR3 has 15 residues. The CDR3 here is CAISTGQGSNQPQHF. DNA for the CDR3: TGTGCCATCAGTACAGGACAGGGGAGCAATCAGCCCCAGCATTTT.

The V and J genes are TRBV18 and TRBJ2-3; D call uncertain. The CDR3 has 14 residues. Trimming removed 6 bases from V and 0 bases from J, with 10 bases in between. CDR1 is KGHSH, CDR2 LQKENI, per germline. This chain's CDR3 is CASSPAVSTDTQYF. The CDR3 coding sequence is TGTGCCAGCTCCCCGGCCGTCAGCACAGATACGCAGTATTTT.

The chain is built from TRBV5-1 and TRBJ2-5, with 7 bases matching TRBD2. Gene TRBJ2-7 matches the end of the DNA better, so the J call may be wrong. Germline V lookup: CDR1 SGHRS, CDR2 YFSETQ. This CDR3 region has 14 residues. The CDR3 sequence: CASSFRAGNYEQYF. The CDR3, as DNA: TGCGCCAGCAGCTTCAGAGCGGGGAATTACGAGCAGTACTTC.

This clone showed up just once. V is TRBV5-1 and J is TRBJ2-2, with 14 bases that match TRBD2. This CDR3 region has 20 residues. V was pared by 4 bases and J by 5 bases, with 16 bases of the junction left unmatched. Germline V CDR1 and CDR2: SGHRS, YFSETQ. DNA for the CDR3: TGCGCCAGCAGCCACCAGGGACTAGCGGGGGTAATACGTGAAACCGGGGAGCTGTTTTTT. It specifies CASSHQGLAGVIRETGELFF.

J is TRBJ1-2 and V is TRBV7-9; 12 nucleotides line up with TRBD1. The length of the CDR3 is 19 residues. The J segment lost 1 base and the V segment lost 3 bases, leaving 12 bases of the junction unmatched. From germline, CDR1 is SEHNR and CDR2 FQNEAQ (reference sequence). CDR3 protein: CASSFAPGQGASHNYGYTF. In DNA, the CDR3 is TGTGCCAGCAGCTTCGCTCCGGGACAGGGGGCGTCTCATAACTATGGCTACACCTTC.

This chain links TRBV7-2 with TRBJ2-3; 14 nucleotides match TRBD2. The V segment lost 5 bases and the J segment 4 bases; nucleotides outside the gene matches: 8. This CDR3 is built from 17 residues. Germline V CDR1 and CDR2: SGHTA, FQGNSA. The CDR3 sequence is CASSPRTSGGPADTQYF. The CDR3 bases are TGTGCCAGCAGCCCCCGGACTAGCGGGGGGCCCGCAGATACGCAGTATTTT.

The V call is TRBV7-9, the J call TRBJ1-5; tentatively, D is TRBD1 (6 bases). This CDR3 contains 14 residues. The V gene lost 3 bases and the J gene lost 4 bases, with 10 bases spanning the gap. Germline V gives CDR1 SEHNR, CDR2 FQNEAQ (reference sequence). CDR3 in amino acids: CASSLGGTNQPQHF. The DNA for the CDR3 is TGTGCCAGCAGCTTGGGGGGGACAAATCAGCCCCAGCATTTT. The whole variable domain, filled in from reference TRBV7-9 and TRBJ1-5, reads DTGVSQNPRHKITKRGQNVTFRCDPISEHNRLYWYRQTLGQGPEFLTYFQNEAQLEKSRLLSDRFSAERPKGSFSTLEIQRTEQGDSAMYLCASSLGGTNQPQHFGDGTRLSIL.